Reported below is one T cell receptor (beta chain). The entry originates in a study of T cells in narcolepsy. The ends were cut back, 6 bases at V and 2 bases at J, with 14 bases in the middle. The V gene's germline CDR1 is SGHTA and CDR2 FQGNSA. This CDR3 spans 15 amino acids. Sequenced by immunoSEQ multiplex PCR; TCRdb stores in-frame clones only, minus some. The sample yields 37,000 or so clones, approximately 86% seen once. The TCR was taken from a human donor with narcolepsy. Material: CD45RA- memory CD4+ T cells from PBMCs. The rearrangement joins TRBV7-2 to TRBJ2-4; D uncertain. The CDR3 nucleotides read TGTGCCAGCAGTCGGATAGGGATGACCAAAAACATTCAGTACTTC. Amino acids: CASSRIGMTKNIQYF.